The 4 T cell receptor beta chains presented below share a single source sample, sequenced in a study of T cell repertoires in cytomegalovirus infection. No antigen has been assigned to these receptors. One entry per CDR3 protein, called by TCRdb with MiXCR from the reads. The sample yields about 500,000 distinct CDR3 sequences, 33% seen once. Specimen: cultured PBMCs, collected from culture after CMV antigen stimulation. These receptors were obtained from a human donor in good health (CMV status not recorded). Some clones in this sample may be carry-over from other donors' samples.

This clonotype was detected ten times or more. The chain links TRBV7-6 to TRBJ2-1; D ambiguous. The V end was cut by 5 bases, the J end by 7 bases, with 6 bases between. The CDR3 length is 11 residues. The germline CDR1 and CDR2 sequences are SGHVS and FNYEAQ. The CDR3 reads CASSVENEQFF. Written as DNA, the CDR3 is TGTGCCAGCAGCGTCGAGAATGAGCAGTTCTTC.

The J gene is TRBJ1-1, the V gene TRBV29-1; 8 bases agree with TRBD1. Trimming took 6 bases from V and 6 from J; bases not matched to a gene: 6. CDR1 is SQVTM, CDR2 ANQGSEA, per germline. CDR3 length: 12 amino acids. The CDR3, as DNA: TGCAGCGTCCGGACAGGGTCCTCTGAAGCTTTCTTT. This sequence encodes CSVRTGSSEAFF.

This clonotype has only a few counts. The rearrangement joins TRBV6-1 to TRBJ2-1; 7 nucleotides align to TRBD2. Germline CDR1 is MNHNS and CDR2 is SASEGT. The CDR3 is 15 amino acids. V lost 5 bases and J lost 7; bases outside the gene matches: 11. The CDR3, as DNA: TGTGCCAGCAGTACAGCGGGATTCCTTCGGAATGAGCAGTTCTTC. The encoded protein is CASSTAGFLRNEQFF.

The chain combines TRBV5-6 with TRBJ2-3, with TRBD2 matching 7 bases. Germline V gene lookup returns CDR1 SGHDT and CDR2 YYEEEE. This CDR3 comprises 14 residues. The trim removed 5 bases at V and 6 bases at J, leaving 9 bases unmatched. CDR3 sequence reads: CASSGSSGWDTQYF. The CDR3 DNA reads as TGTGCCAGCAGTGGTTCTAGCGGATGGGATACGCAGTATTTT.